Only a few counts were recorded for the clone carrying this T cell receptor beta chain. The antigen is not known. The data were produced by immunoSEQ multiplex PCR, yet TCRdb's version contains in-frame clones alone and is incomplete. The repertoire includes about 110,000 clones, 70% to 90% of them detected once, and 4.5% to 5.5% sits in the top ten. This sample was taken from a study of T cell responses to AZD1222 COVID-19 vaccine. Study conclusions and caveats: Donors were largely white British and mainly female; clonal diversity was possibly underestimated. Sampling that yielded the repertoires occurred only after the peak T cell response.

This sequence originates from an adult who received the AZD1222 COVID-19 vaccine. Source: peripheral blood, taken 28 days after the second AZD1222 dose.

The CDR3 DNA is TGTGCCAGCAGCTTGGGGGACAGGGGAAACTATGGCTACACCTTC. Encoded protein: CASSLGDRGNYGYTF. The chain uses TRBV7-8 and TRBJ1-2; 10 bases align to TRBD1. V gave up 3 bases and J gave up 2 bases; unmatched junction bases: 3. Germline V gene sequence: CDR1 SGHVS, CDR2 FQNEAQ. This CDR3 is built from 15 residues.